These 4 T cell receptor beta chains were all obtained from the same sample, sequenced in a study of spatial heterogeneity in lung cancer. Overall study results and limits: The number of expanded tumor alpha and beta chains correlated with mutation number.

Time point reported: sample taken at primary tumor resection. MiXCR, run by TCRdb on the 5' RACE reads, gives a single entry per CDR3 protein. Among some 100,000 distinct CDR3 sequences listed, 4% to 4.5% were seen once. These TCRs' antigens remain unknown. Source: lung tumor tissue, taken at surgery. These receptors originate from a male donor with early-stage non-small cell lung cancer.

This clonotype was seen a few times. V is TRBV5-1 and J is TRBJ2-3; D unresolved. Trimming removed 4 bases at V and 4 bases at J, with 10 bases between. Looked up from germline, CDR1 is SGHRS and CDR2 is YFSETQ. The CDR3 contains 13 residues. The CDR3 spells CASSPGVSDTQYF. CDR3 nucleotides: TGCGCCAGCAGCCCTGGGGTGTCAGATACGCAGTATTTT.

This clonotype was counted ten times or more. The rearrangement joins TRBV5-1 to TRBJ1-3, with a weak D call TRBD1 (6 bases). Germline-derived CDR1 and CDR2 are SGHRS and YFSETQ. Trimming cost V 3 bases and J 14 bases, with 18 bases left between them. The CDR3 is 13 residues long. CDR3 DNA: TGCGCCAGCAGCTCCACGCCGGAAGGGACACTATATTTT. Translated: CASSSTPEGTLYF.

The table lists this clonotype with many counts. Here the CDR3 reads CSEEGENYEQYF. CDR3 sequence (DNA): TGCAGTGAAGAGGGGGAAAACTACGAGCAGTACTTC. V is TRBV20-1 and J is TRBJ2-7; TRBD1 might be the D (6 bases). V was pared by 7 bases and J by 3 bases, with 13 bases between. The CDR3 is made up of 12 amino acids. Per the germline V gene, CDR1 is DFQATT and CDR2 is SNEGSKA (reference sequence).

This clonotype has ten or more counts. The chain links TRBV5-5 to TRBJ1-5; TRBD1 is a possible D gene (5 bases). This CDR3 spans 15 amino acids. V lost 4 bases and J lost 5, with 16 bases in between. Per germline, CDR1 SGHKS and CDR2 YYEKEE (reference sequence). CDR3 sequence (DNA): TGTGCCAGCAGCCCCGTTGGGACGGCTGATCAGCCCCAGCATTTT. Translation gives CASSPVGTADQPQHF. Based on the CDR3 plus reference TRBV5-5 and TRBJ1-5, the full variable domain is DAGVTQSPTHLIKTRGQQVTLRCSPISGHKSVSWYQQVLGQGPQFIFQYYEKEERGRGNFPDRFSARQFPNYSSELNVNALLLGDSALYLCASSPVGTADQPQHFGDGTRLSIL.